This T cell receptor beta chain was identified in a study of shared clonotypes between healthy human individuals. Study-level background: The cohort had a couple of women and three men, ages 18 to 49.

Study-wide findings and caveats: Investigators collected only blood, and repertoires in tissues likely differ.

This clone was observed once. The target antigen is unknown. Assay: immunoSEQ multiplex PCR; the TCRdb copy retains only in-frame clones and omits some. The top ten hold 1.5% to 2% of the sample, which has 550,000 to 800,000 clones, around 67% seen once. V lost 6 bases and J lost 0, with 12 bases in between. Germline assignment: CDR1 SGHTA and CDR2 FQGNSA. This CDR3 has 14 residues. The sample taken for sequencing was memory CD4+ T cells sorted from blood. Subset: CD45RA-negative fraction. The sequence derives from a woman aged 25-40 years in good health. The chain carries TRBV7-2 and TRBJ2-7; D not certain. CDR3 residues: CASSSYLTSYEQYF. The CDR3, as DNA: TGTGCCAGCAGTTCGTATCTAACCTCCTACGAGCAGTACTTC.